This T cell receptor (beta chain) came from a study of T cells in Graves' hyperthyroidism and ophthalmopathy (dated by TCRdb to between 2018 and 2021). With regard to the full study: A discovery cohort of approximately 97 patients, about 44 with Graves' ophthalmopathy and fewer than 65 with stable Graves' hyperthyroidism, was used to find distinguishing TCR V-J signatures. Prospective prediction of ophthalmopathy was tested in an independent validation cohort of 18 to 20 hyperthyroidism patients and 15 to 17 patients who later progressed to ophthalmopathy. The approximately 90 discovery patients were randomly split 7:3 into training and test sets. Thyroid tissue and blood T-cell repertoires from six Graves' hyperthyroidism patients were also compared in the study. After blood sampling, hyperthyroidism patients were treated with methimazole at a starting dose of 30 mg daily, and ophthalmopathy patients were treated with high-dose intravenous methylprednisolone. The paper describes TCR Vbeta CDR3 sequencing of 135 peripheral blood samples, made up of roughly 40 ophthalmopathy patients, approximately 73 hyperthyroidism patients and about 17 progressor patients. The research as a whole found: A 13 V-J signature model separated ophthalmopathy from stable hyperthyroidism, with 87.88% sensitivity and roughly 82% specificity in cross-validation and 80%/75% in testing. Blood samples also contained most of the expanded thyroid clonotypes (frequency above 0.001), which suggests that blood repertoires may reflect thyroid immune responses. No statistical method was used to fix the sample size in advance, and group allocation was not hidden from the investigators. In validation, progression to ophthalmopathy was predicted by the model with more than 65% sensitivity and roughly 76% specificity, a median of around 6.5 months before onset.

At least ten counts were recorded for this clonotype. The specificity of this receptor is unknown. Base qualities are not recorded, but no much larger clone differs from it by a single base. CDR3 length: 14 amino acids, cysteine to phenylalanine. The only DNA kept is the CDR3, 42 bases in frame from the first base. From the germline V gene, CDR1 is SGHTA and CDR2 is FQGNSA. Trimming removed 0 bases from V and 1 base from J, leaving 6 bases between the germline ends. TCR beta CDR3 regions were amplified from RNA transcripts. The TCR CDR3 was subjected to a first round of RT-PCR using the HTBI primer set and the Qiagen OneStep RT-PCR kit. The libraries were constructed in a second round of multiplex PCR and then size-selected and purified. Libraries were sequenced paired-end with 100 bp reads on an Illumina HiSeq2000. Per the source publication's procedure: SOAPnuke was used to process the raw data, removing reads that contained adapters or uncalled bases, had a mean Phred below 15, or lacked an exact match to the constant primer or identifier. COPE v1.2.5 was used to merge the high-quality paired reads, and each unique nucleotide sequence was defined as a clonotype. MiTCR v1.1 was used to align the clonotypes against IMGT TRBV, TRBD and TRBJ reference segments. The analysis was restricted to V-J combinations with a frequency above 0.0001, which together covered roughly 99% of the repertoires. The TCS score was defined as F50 (clonal expansion) divided by E x V (chaos), with BLOSUM62-based TCRdist calculated between CDR3 peptides within each V-J. Welch's t-statistics and random forest reduced roughly 540 V-J features to roughly 13, which were used in a naive Bayes classifier (R e1071). TCRdb passed the public sequencing reads through fastp at Q25 and MiXCR, retaining productive beta sequences. Each entry merges the rows of one CDR3 protein and shows their most common DNA and genes. What appears here as the V and J calls and clone size reflects TCRdb's work, not the paper's. Present in this sample are about 540,000 distinct CDR3 sequences, 46% of which were seen just once. The leading ten clones occupy roughly 8.2% of the sample.

Stable Graves' hyperthyroidism was defined as no progression to ophthalmopathy during 18 months of follow-up. Hyperthyroidism patients were newly diagnosed, had a disease duration of under 2 months, and were aged 18 to 65 years. Exclusion was applied to patients with uncontrolled infections, other autoimmune diseases, pregnancy or lactation. Clinical symptoms, serum thyroxine and TRAb, thyroid ultrasound, and orbital computed tomography formed the basis for the diagnoses. Trizol reagent was used to extract total RNA, and RNA quality was then checked on an Agilent 2100 Bioanalyzer. The sequence was collected from a woman aged 18-35 years with Graves' hyperthyroidism. Donor details come from another sample of the same person, matched by shared clones. Material for sequencing was peripheral blood or thyroid tissue (not recorded which). This chain joins TRBV7-2 to TRBJ1-1, with the D gene call left open. Read as DNA, the sequence is TGTGCCAGCAGCTTAGCGTTGGCGAACACTGAAGCTTTCTTT. Translated, this is CASSLALANTEAFF.